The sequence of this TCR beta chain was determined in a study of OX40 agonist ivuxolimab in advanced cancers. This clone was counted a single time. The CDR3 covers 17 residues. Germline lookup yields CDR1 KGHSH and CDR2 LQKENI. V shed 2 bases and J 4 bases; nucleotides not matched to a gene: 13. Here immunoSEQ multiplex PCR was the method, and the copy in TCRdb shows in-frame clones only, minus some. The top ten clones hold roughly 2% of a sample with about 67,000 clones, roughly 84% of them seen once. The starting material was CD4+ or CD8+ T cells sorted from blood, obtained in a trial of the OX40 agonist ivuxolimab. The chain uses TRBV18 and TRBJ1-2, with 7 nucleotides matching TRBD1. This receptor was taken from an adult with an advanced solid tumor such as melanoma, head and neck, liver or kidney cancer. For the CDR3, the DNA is TGTGCCAGCTCACCAAATCAACCCCGGGACAGTCCCTATGGCTACACCTTC. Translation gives CASSPNQPRDSPYGYTF.